At least ten counts were recorded for the clone carrying this T cell receptor (beta chain). The antigen is unknown. This specimen belongs to a study of cytotoxic CD8 clonotypes in ibrutinib-treated CLL. Study background: It was after a median 12 months of treatment, range 6 to 36, that response samples were taken.

The assay was immunoSEQ multiplex PCR, and TCRdb's table has in-frame clones only and misses some. The data hold more than 200,000 clones, with more than 65% observed a single time. Study-level results: Increased clonality at ibrutinib response gave way to a return toward baseline at progression. Baseline levels of clonality went above those of age-matched healthy donors and moved with circulating CD8+ T-cell counts.

This clonotype was obtained from a human donor with chronic lymphocytic leukemia. This sample comprised PBMCs, obtained after 12 months of ibrutinib treatment.

In DNA form, the CDR3 reads TGTGCTAGTGGCCCGAGGGGGTACACTGAAGCTTTCTTT. It yields the protein CASGPRGYTEAFF. This chain links TRBV12-5 with TRBJ1-1; D is perhaps TRBD1 (6 bases). V was shortened by 6 bases and J by 3 bases, with 11 bases between the two germline ends. Germline CDR1 reads LGHNT; CDR2 reads FRNRAP. The CDR3 length is 13 residues. Full variable domain (rest looked up from reference TRBV12-5 and TRBJ1-1): DARVTQTPRHKVTEMGQEVTMRCQPILGHNTVFWYRQTMMQGLELLAYFRNRAPLDDSGMPKDRFSAEMPDATLATLKIQPSEPRDSAVYFCASGPRGYTEAFFGQGTRLTVV.